This T cell receptor beta chain was recovered during a study of T-cell reconstitution after alpha-beta-depleted transplantation in children. Notes on the study in general: Fresh T-cell production supplied most of the T-cell counts and diversity seen one year after transplant. Reported findings indicate that, about two months after transplant, alpha-beta T cells came from several hundred expanded clones, which were derived from non-depleted graft cells.

This clonotype was detected many times. Its antigen is unknown. Unique molecular identifiers tagged the TCRbeta library. Each CDR3 protein gets one entry after TCRdb re-called the PCR reads with MiXCR. This table has 200,000 to 250,000 distinct CDR3 sequences, about 8.7% appearing once. This CDR3 has 13 residues. Germline CDR1 DFQATT, CDR2 SNEGSKA (reference sequence). V was cut by 4 bases and J by 1 base, with 10 bases left in between. The chain carries TRBV20-1 and TRBJ2-5; no reliable D call. Sequenced material: PBMCs, mostly from graft donor cells, taken 360 days after TCRalphabeta/CD19-depleted stem cell transplant. The clonotype was recovered from a male patient between 2 and 9 years old who had a stem cell transplant for acute myeloid leukemia, so the T cells may come from the graft donor. CDR3 DNA sequence: TGCAGTGCTACCCAGACGGTCCAAGAGACCCAGTACTTC. It specifies CSATQTVQETQYF.